The present T cell receptor beta chain was sequenced within a study of cytotoxic CD8 clonotypes in ibrutinib-treated CLL. About the research overall: By median around 66 months, around twelve had progressed and 14 stayed remitted; responses had been 2 complete and about 24 partial. Whole-study findings and limits: Against age-matched healthy donors, baseline clonality ran higher and tracked circulating CD8+ T-cell counts.

The CDR3 is 18 amino acids. Germline CDR1 SGHTA, CDR2 FQGNSA. The trim removed 1 base at V and 4 bases at J, leaving 15 bases unmatched. With respect to this clone: Antigen: not known.

Using immunoSEQ multiplex PCR, the repertoire was profiled, and TCRdb retains in-frame clones only, with some absent. Of approximately 300,000 clones listed, approximately 80% were seen once; the top ten hold 6.5% to 8.5%. The chain uses TRBV7-2 and TRBJ1-2; 7 bases are shared with TRBD1. The source material was PBMCs, sampled before ibrutinib treatment. This clonotype originated in a human donor with chronic lymphocytic leukemia. CDR3 coding DNA: TGTGCCAGCAGCTTAGGGCCAGGGGGTGCCCAGGGTGGCTATGGCTACACCTTC. This encodes CASSLGPGGAQGGYGYTF.